This TCR beta chain was sequenced during a study of CD8 T cells in Susac syndrome. An input of about 0.5 to 1 ug of RNA was subjected to reverse transcription using random hexamers. With immunoSEQ multiplex PCR, TCR beta CDR3 was amplified across 54 Vbeta and 13 Jbeta. MiXCR, applied by TCRdb to the immunoSEQ multiplex PCR reads, yields one record per CDR3 protein. The table lists roughly 130,000 distinct CDR3 sequences, approximately 95% of them singletons. CD8+ and CD4+ T cells from blood underwent TCR beta sequencing. The clonotype originates from a human donor with multiple sclerosis. Sequencing used CD4+ T cells from PBMCs.

The CDR3 protein is CASSPSLNEQFF. The CDR3 DNA follows: TGTGCCAGCAGCCCAAGCCTGAATGAGCAGTTCTTC. The V gene is TRBV5-4, the J gene TRBJ2-1, with unresolved D. Deletions cut 4 bases from V and 7 bases from J, with 9 bases between. This CDR3 has 12 residues. Germline values: CDR1 SGHNT, CDR2 YYREEE (reference sequence).